These T cell receptor beta chains were read from a single sample in a study of STAT5B mutations in CD4+ large granular lymphocyte leukemia. TCRdb keeps only in-frame clones here, not all; method: immunoSEQ multiplex PCR. This sample has tens of thousands of clones; roughly 80% occur once, and the top ten carry more than 0.3%. Sequenced input: CD4+ T cells from blood buffy coats. The receptors come from a human donor in good health. The CDR3 runs from the conserved cysteine through the conserved F or W. The D gene is left open where the match is weak. The listing skips clone size in some rows; elsewhere it reads once, few, many or a size class.

size | D | length | J | V | CDR3 | DNA
. | TRBD1 | 14 | TRBJ1-2 | TRBV5-1 | CASSPEQGAFGYTF | TGCGCCAGCAGCCCGGAACAGGGGGCGTTTGGCTACACCTTC
. | . | 15 | TRBJ1-2 | TRBV28 | CASSFSGALNYGYTF | TGTGCCAGCAGTTTTAGCGGGGCCCTTAACTATGGCTACACCTTC
few | . | 14 | TRBJ2-1 | TRBV27 | CASSFGTPGGEQFF | TGTGCCAGCAGTTTCGGGACGCCCGGAGGAGAGCAGTTCTTC
. | . | 16 | TRBJ1-4 | TRBV10-3 | CAISQTRGTTNEKLFF | TGTGCCATCAGTCAGACCCGAGGGACAACTAATGAAAAACTGTTTTTT
. | . | 13 | TRBJ1-5 | TRBV29-1 | CSVRQGGNQPQHF | TGCAGCGTTCGACAAGGGGGTAATCAGCCCCAGCATTTT
. | . | 14 | TRBJ2-7 | TRBV10-1 | CASSRTASSYEQYF | TGCGCCAGCAGCCGGACAGCGAGCTCCTACGAGCAGTACTTC
. | TRBD2 | 19 | TRBJ2-5 | TRBV4-2 | CASSQGLAGVRVGQETQYF | TGTGCCAGCAGCCAGGGTCTAGCGGGGGTGCGTGTAGGGCAAGAGACCCAGTACTTC
once | TRBD2 | 15 | TRBJ2-1 | TRBV5-6 | CASSPGTRFYNEQFF | TGTGCCAGCAGCCCCGGGACTAGATTCTACAATGAGCAGTTCTTC
few | TRBD1 | 13 | TRBJ1-2 | TRBV27 | CASRRQGDYGYTF | TGTGCCAGCAGGAGACAGGGGGACTATGGCTACACCTTC
few | . | 15 | TRBJ1-2 | TRBV19 | CASSIAARENGGYTF | TGTGCCAGTAGTATAGCCGCCAGGGAGAATGGTGGCTACACCTTC
. | . | 14 | TRBJ1-5 | TRBV5-1 | CASSEGTSGQPQHF | TGCGCCAGCAGTGAAGGGACCAGCGGTCAGCCCCAGCATTTT
once | . | 13 | TRBJ2-2 | TRBV7-2 | CASSLAMTGELFF | TGTGCCAGCAGCTTAGCGATGACCGGGGAGCTGTTTTTT
. | TRBD1 | 12 | TRBJ2-5 | TRBV30 | CACDRGRETQYF | TGTGCCTGTGACAGGGGGCGGGAGACCCAGTACTTC
. | TRBD1 | 18 | TRBJ2-1 | TRBV7-9 | CASSLGEWDRTLYNEQFF | TGTGCCAGCAGCTTAGGTGAATGGGACAGGACCCTATACAATGAGCAGTTCTTC
few | . | 15 | TRBJ1-6 | TRBV28 | CASSTPTGFNSPLHF | TGTGCCAGCAGTACACCCACAGGGTTCAATTCACCCCTCCACTTT
few | . | 15 | TRBJ1-5 | TRBV4-1 | CASSQDPTGYQPQHF | TGCGCCAGCAGCCAAGATCCGACAGGTTATCAGCCCCAGCATTTT
. | . | 12 | TRBJ2-1 | TRBV30 | CAWGYSYNEQFF | TGTGCCTGGGGGTACTCCTACAATGAGCAGTTCTTC
once | TRBD2 | 16 | TRBJ2-1 | TRBV6-6 | CASSYGPGLAANEQFF | TGTGCCAGCAGTTACGGTCCGGGACTAGCGGCCAATGAGCAGTTCTTC
. | . | 16 | TRBJ2-1 | TRBV18 | CASSRSSPPGYNEQFF | TGTGCCAGCTCACGGTCTAGTCCTCCAGGATACAATGAGCAGTTCTTC
. | . | 16 | TRBJ2-2 | TRBV28 | CASKPPYSRNTGELFF | TGTGCCAGCAAACCCCCCTACAGCAGGAACACCGGGGAGCTGTTTTTT
. | . | 15 | TRBJ2-3 | TRBV6-1 | CASRSLGRGTDTQYF | TGTGCCAGCCGGTCCCTCGGTAGGGGCACAGATACGCAGTATTTT
. | TRBD1 | 15 | TRBJ1-3 | TRBV7-8 | CASSPAGQPGNTIYF | TGTGCCAGCAGCCCCGCGGGACAGCCTGGAAACACCATATATTTT
. | TRBD1 | 13 | TRBJ1-1 | TRBV5-1 | CASSLTGDTEAFF | TGCGCCAGCAGCCTAACAGGGGATACTGAAGCTTTCTTT
. | . | 15 | TRBJ2-7 | TRBV5-1 | CASSPTTRGAYEQYF | TGCGCCAGCAGCCCAACGACCCGGGGGGCTTACGAGCAGTACTTC
. | . | 16 | TRBJ2-2 | TRBV5-1 | CASSFWSRKDTGELFF | TGCGCCAGCAGCTTTTGGAGCAGGAAGGACACCGGGGAGCTGTTTTTT
. | TRBD1 | 15 | TRBJ2-2 | TRBV9 | CASSGQGAFAGELFF | TGTGCCAGCAGCGGGCAGGGGGCGTTCGCCGGGGAGCTGTTTTTT